Below are 13 T cell receptor beta chains sequenced from a single sample in a study of T cells in Graves' hyperthyroidism and ophthalmopathy. The investigators amplified TCR beta CDR3 regions from RNA transcripts. HTBI primers were used for first-round RT-PCR of the TCR CDR3. From the multiplex PCR reads, TCRdb called clonotypes with MiXCR, one entry per CDR3 protein. This sample has approximately 210,000 distinct CDR3 sequences, with under 20% found just once. Sequenced: blood. These receptors were taken from a man aged 50 or older with Graves' hyperthyroidism.

V and J are TRBV4-2 and TRBJ2-7; 11 bases agree with TRBD2. The CDR3 has 16 residues. CDR1 is LGHNA and CDR2 is YNFKEQ in the germline V gene. Unmatched junction bases numbered 9, after V lost 0 bases and J lost 8 bases. The CDR3 loop is CASSQEGDRLAGQQYF. The CDR3 DNA reads as TGTGCCAGCAGCCAAGAAGGGGATAGACTAGCGGGACAGCAGTACTTC.

This clonotype was seen more than once but under ten times. V is TRBV5-1 and J is TRBJ2-3, with unresolved D. The V gene's germline CDR1 is SGHRS and CDR2 YFSETQ. This CDR3 spans 14 amino acids. The germline V and J ends were trimmed by 0 bases and 2 bases, with 7 bases remaining between them. The CDR3 protein is CASSLGLNTDTQYF. CDR3 nucleotides: TGCGCCAGCAGCTTGGGCCTCAACACAGATACGCAGTATTTT. Supplemented by reference TRBV5-1 and TRBJ2-3, the full variable domain reads KAGVTQTPRYLIKTRGQQVTLSCSPISGHRSVSWYQQTPGQGLQFLFEYFSETQRNKGNFPGRFSGRQFSNSRSEMNVSTLELGDSALYLCASSLGLNTDTQYFGPGTRLTVL.

The chain links TRBV7-8 to TRBJ2-2; 12 bases are shared with TRBD2. Germline V CDR1 and CDR2: SGHVS, FQNEAQ. V was pared by 5 bases and J by 3 bases, with 7 bases of the junction left unmatched. This CDR3 contains 17 residues. The CDR3 DNA reads as TGTGCCAGCAGCCCCGCCCTAGCGGGAGGGGACACCGGGGAGCTGTTTTTT. Amino acids: CASSPALAGGDTGELFF. The whole variable domain, remainder taken from reference TRBV7-8 and TRBJ2-2, is GAGVSQSPRYKVAKRGQDVALRCDPISGHVSLFWYQQALGQGPEFLTYFQNEAQLDKSGLPSDRFFAERPEGSVSTLKIQRTQQEDSAVYLCASSPALAGGDTGELFFGEGSRLTVL.

V is TRBV28 and J is TRBJ2-5; tentatively, D is TRBD1 or TRBD2 (6 bases each). Per the germline V gene, CDR1 is MDHEN and CDR2 is SYDVKM. There are 15 residues in the CDR3. Deletions cut 7 bases from V and 10 bases from J, with 25 bases between. DNA for the CDR3: TGTGCCAGCACCAAACGGGGGCTTTGGGGAAGGGGCCAGTACTTC. Protein product: CASTKRGLWGRGQYF.

This clonotype was recorded at least ten times. The gene calls are TRBV28 and TRBJ2-7, with 7 bases matching TRBD1. J lost 5 bases, V lost 6 bases, and 7 bases had no gene match. This CDR3 comprises 13 residues. The germline V gene has CDR1 MDHEN and CDR2 SYDVKM. The CDR3 spells CASSSSDRDEQYF. The CDR3 region has the DNA TGTGCCAGCAGCTCGTCCGACAGGGACGAGCAGTACTTC.

This sequence joins TRBV5-5 and TRBJ2-1; 15 bases fit TRBD2. The germline gives CDR1 SGHKS, CDR2 YYEKEE (reference sequence). The CDR3 runs to 17 residues. V lost 2 bases, J lost 6 bases, and 6 bases stayed unmatched. This chain's CDR3 is CASSLCPGLAGGNEQFF. For the CDR3, the DNA is TGTGCCAGCAGCTTATGCCCGGGACTAGCGGGAGGCAATGAGCAGTTCTTC.

This clonotype occurred a few times. The rearrangement links TRBV28 to TRBJ2-7; either TRBD1 or TRBD2 may fit D (5 bases each). Per the germline V gene, CDR1 is MDHEN and CDR2 is SYDVKM. CDR3 length equals 12 residues. The V end lost 5 bases, the J end lost 5 bases, and 10 bases lay between the germline ends. CDR3 coding DNA: TGTGCCAGCAGTGGGGGTAGTAACGAGCAGTACTTC. Its protein is CASSGGSNEQYF.

This clonotype has a count of ten or more. The genes are TRBV11-2 and TRBJ1-6; D is undetermined. The CDR3 totals 13 residues. Germline CDR1 and CDR2: SGHAT and FQNNGV. Trimming left V 5 bases short and J 4 bases short, with 6 bases between. CDR3 loop: CASSPEYNSPLHF. CDR3 DNA: TGTGCCAGCAGCCCCGAGTATAATTCACCCCTCCACTTT.

The chain links TRBV6-1 to TRBJ2-5; perhaps D is TRBD1 or TRBD2 (5 bases each). Trimming removed 6 bases from V and 4 bases from J, with 21 bases in between. CDR1 and CDR2 from the germline V gene are MNHNS and SASEGT. The CDR3 totals 16 residues. The CDR3 sequence: CASRPTGTHLGETQYF. Here the CDR3 DNA reads TGTGCCAGCAGACCCACCGGGACCCATCTGGGAGAGACCCAGTACTTC.

This clonotype showed up many times. The chain uses TRBV11-3 and TRBJ2-7; 8 nucleotides match TRBD1. From germline, CDR1 is SGHNT and CDR2 YENEEA. CDR3 length equals 14 residues. V trimming: 5 bases; J trimming: 2 bases; junction bases outside the gene matches: 5. The CDR3 here is CASSARGHPYEQYF. The CDR3 DNA sequence: TGTGCCAGCAGCGCCAGGGGGCACCCCTACGAGCAGTACTTC.

In this sample, this clonotype turned up many times. The V call is TRBV20-1, the J call TRBJ2-7; a possible D gene is TRBD1 (6 bases). V gave up 3 bases and J gave up 5 bases, with 11 bases separating them. The CDR3 loop spans 12 amino acids. Germline V gene lookup returns CDR1 DFQATT and CDR2 SNEGSKA (reference sequence). In nucleotides, the CDR3 is TGCAGTGCTAGTACAGGGTCCCACGAGCAGTACTTC. Translating it yields CSASTGSHEQYF.

This clonotype was observed a handful of times. The chain recombines TRBV20-1 with TRBJ1-1, with 9 nucleotides matching TRBD1. The CDR3 contains 16 residues. Losses at the gene ends were 3 bases for V and 3 bases for J; bases not matched to a gene: 11. Germline-derived CDR1 and CDR2 are DFQATT and SNEGSKA (reference sequence). The CDR3 sequence: CSASSTGGAWDTEAFF. CDR3 bases: TGCAGTGCTAGTTCTACAGGGGGCGCATGGGACACTGAAGCTTTCTTT.

This clonotype was seen at least ten times. The J gene is TRBJ1-6, the V gene TRBV3-1; maybe TRBD1 (5 bases). Trimming shortened V by 2 bases and J by 9 bases, and 8 bases separated the two germline ends. CDR1 is LGHDT and CDR2 is YNNKEL in the germline V gene (reference sequence). CDR3 size: 13 residues. Written as DNA, the CDR3 is TGTGCCAGCAGCCAATCCAGGGTTTCACCCCTCCACTTT. This encodes CASSQSRVSPLHF.